One and the same sample provided the 28 T cell receptor beta chains below, sequenced in a study of blood T cell repertoires in COVID-19. The repertoire was sequenced with immunoSEQ multiplex PCR; TCRdb's copy has only in-frame clones and lacks some. The data show approximately 230,000 clones, 80% to 90% seen once. The material sequenced was PBMCs or T cells enriched from blood (not recorded which). These receptors were taken from a middle-aged man who had recovered from COVID-19.

V and J are TRBV27 and TRBJ1-2; D is ambiguous. Between the trimmed V and J ends, which lost 6 bases and 3 bases, there was a span of 14 bases. The germline CDR1 and CDR2 sequences are MNHEY and SMNVEV (reference sequence). CDR3 length equals 14 residues. CDR3 sequence: CASRQTGSYYGYTF. In DNA, the CDR3 is TGTGCCAGCAGGCAGACGGGGTCTTACTATGGCTACACCTTC.

This clone has more than one count but fewer than ten. The V gene is TRBV7-2, the J gene TRBJ2-7, with D uncertain. The CDR3 has 15 amino acids. V was pared by 0 bases and J by 7 bases, with 16 bases between. CDR1 and CDR2 from the germline V gene are SGHTA and FQGNSA. The CDR3 DNA sequence: TGTGCCAGCAGCTTAGCGCGGCTTCCCTCGCGGGAGCAGTACTTC. This sequence encodes CASSLARLPSREQYF.

The rearrangement links TRBV28 to TRBJ1-1, with TRBD1 matching 8 bases. This CDR3 has 13 residues. Looked up from germline, CDR1 is MDHEN and CDR2 is SYDVKM. V dropped 7 bases and J dropped 5; count of bases not matched to a gene: 6. CDR3 bases: TGTGCCAGCACCCGGACAGGGAGAACTGAAGCTTTCTTT. It codes for CASTRTGRTEAFF.

This sequence joins TRBV7-8 and TRBJ1-6, with a weak D call TRBD1 (5 bases). The CDR3 sequence is 14 residues long. Germline-derived CDR1 and CDR2 are SGHVS and FQNEAQ. The ends were cut back, 3 bases at V and 8 bases at J, with 11 bases in the middle. DNA for the CDR3: TGTGCCAGCAGCTTTCTGGGGCAATATTCACCCCTCCACTTT. Protein sequence: CASSFLGQYSPLHF.

The rearrangement links TRBV19 to TRBJ2-2, with D uncertain. The V end was cut by 5 bases, the J end by 9 bases, with 10 bases between. The CDR3 is made up of 12 amino acids. Germline lookup yields CDR1 LNHDA and CDR2 SQIVND (reference sequence). The CDR3 region is CASSPRIRELFF. CDR3 DNA sequence: TGTGCCAGTAGTCCCAGGATTAGGGAGCTGTTTTTT. Variable domain in full (rest from reference TRBV19 and TRBJ2-2): DGGITQSPKYLFRKEGQNVTLSCEQNLNHDAMYWYRQDPGQGLRLIYYSQIVNDFQKGDIAEGYSVSREKKESFPLTVTSAQKNPTAFYLCASSPRIRELFFGEGSRLTVL.

This rearrangement joins TRBV2 to TRBJ1-5; 10 bases are a match to TRBD1. V lost 6 bases to trimming and J lost 5 bases; unmatched junction nucleotides: 4. Germline-derived CDR1 and CDR2 are SNHLY and FYNNEI. There are 14 residues in the CDR3. CDR3 nucleotide sequence: TGTGCCAGCAGCGTAGGGACAGGGGATCAGCCCCAGCATTTT. It encodes CASSVGTGDQPQHF.

This clone was detected only once. The CDR3 DNA reads as TGTGCCAGCAGTTTGGAGGGGGCATATGGCTACACCTTC. Protein product: CASSLEGAYGYTF. The rearrangement uses TRBV12-3 or TRBV12-4 and TRBJ1-2, with 7 bases fitting TRBD1. V lost 3 bases to trimming and J lost 5 bases; unmatched junction nucleotides: 3. CDR3 length equals 13 residues.

This clone showed up just a few times. The chain is built from TRBV6-2 or TRBV6-3 and TRBJ1-5; perhaps TRBD1 as D (6 bases). The CDR3 covers 13 residues. The germline V gene encodes CDR1 MNHEY and CDR2 SVGEGT. V lost 6 bases, J lost 6 bases, and 12 bases lay in between. CDR3 protein: CASSNDRFQPQHF. CDR3 DNA: TGTGCCAGCAGCAATGACAGGTTTCAGCCCCAGCATTTT.

The J gene is TRBJ2-1, the V gene TRBV6-4; 7 bases match TRBD2. Germline CDR1 reads MRHNA; CDR2 reads SNTAGT. Trimming took 6 bases from V and 6 from J; bases not matched to a gene: 11. This CDR3 contains 15 residues. The CDR3 DNA sequence: TGTGCCAGCAGCCCAACCGGGACTATCAGCAATGAGCAGTTCTTC. Protein product: CASSPTGTISNEQFF.

The chain carries TRBV7-9 and TRBJ1-1; D may be TRBD1 (5 bases). V lost 5 bases and J lost 0, with 13 bases in between. Per germline, CDR1 SEHNR and CDR2 FQNEAQ (reference sequence). The CDR3 loop spans 15 amino acids. The CDR3 sequence is CASSTDGGMNTEAFF. As DNA, the CDR3 is TGTGCCAGCAGCACGGACGGGGGGATGAACACTGAAGCTTTCTTT.

This chain connects TRBV27 to TRBJ2-1; D remains unclear. The ends were cut back, 3 bases at V and 2 bases at J, with 14 bases in the middle. This CDR3 is built from 16 residues. Germline V gene lookup returns CDR1 MNHEY and CDR2 SMNVEV (reference sequence). CDR3 sequence reads: CASSFTPRVTYNEQFF. DNA of the CDR3: TGTGCCAGCAGTTTTACCCCACGGGTCACCTACAATGAGCAGTTCTTC.

This clone was observed a handful of times. The rearrangement joins TRBV18 to TRBJ2-7, with D unclear. The V end was cut by 6 bases, the J end by 6 bases, with 15 bases between. Germline CDR1 and CDR2: KGHSH and LQKENI. The CDR3 runs to 13 residues. The CDR3 protein is CASSETQVGEQYF. The CDR3 bases are TGTGCCAGCTCCGAGACCCAGGTGGGCGAGCAGTACTTC.

The CDR3 sequence: CASSKAPRQGGYTF. In nucleotides, the CDR3 is TGTGCCAGCAGCAAAGCGCCGCGGCAGGGTGGCTACACCTTC. The chain employs TRBV21-1 and TRBJ1-2; TRBD1, as called in the table, went unchecked against the DNA. TRBV21-1 is shown as a pseudogene. The CDR3 covers 14 residues.

In the case of this clone: This sample also contains other DNA sequences that code for the same CDR3. This chain uses TRBV2 with TRBJ1-5; D is possibly TRBD1 (5 bases). Germline loops: CDR1 SNHLY, CDR2 FYNNEI. This CDR3 has 12 residues. V gave up 4 bases and J gave up 4 bases, with 5 bases separating them. In DNA form, the CDR3 reads TGTGCCAGCAGTGGACAGAATCAGCCCCAGCATTTT. Its translation is CASSGQNQPQHF.

The chain links TRBV7-3 to TRBJ2-3, with TRBD2 matching 7 bases. V shed 4 bases and J 8 bases; nucleotides not matched to a gene: 12. Germline-derived CDR1 and CDR2 are SGHTA and FQGTGA. This CDR3 has 15 residues. DNA for the CDR3: TGTGCCAGCAGCTCGACTAGCTATACACAGATTACGCAGTATTTT. Its protein product is CASSSTSYTQITQYF.

V and J are TRBV12-3 or TRBV12-4 and TRBJ1-2; D may be TRBD1 (5 bases). The CDR3 contains 12 residues. Trimming removed 7 bases from V and 7 bases from J, with 13 bases in between. This chain's CDR3 is CASTLRGGGYTF. For the CDR3, the DNA is TGTGCCAGCACCCTCCGGGGGGGTGGCTACACCTTC.

The J gene is TRBJ2-2, the V gene TRBV27, with 10 bases that match TRBD2. Germline trimming cut 4 bases from V and 2 bases from J; bases unmatched to any gene: 4. The CDR3 extends over 16 amino acids. Germline CDR1 and CDR2: MNHEY and SMNVEV (reference sequence). CDR3 region: CASSSSGGVNTGELFF. CDR3 DNA: TGTGCCAGCAGTTCTAGCGGGGGAGTTAACACCGGGGAGCTGTTTTTT.

The chain combines TRBV29-1 with TRBJ1-1; D call uncertain. CDR1 and CDR2 from the germline V gene are SQVTM and ANQGSEA. The CDR3 has 13 amino acids. Trimming cost V 7 bases and J 3 bases, with 15 bases left between them. The CDR3 bases are TGCAGCGCAGCTCGGGTGGCGGACACTGAAGCTTTCTTT. Amino acid sequence: CSAARVADTEAFF.

V is TRBV4-3 and J is TRBJ2-7; D possibly corresponds to TRBD2 (5 bases). The CDR3 consists of 14 residues. Germline CDR1 is LGHNA and CDR2 is YSLEER. Trimming stripped 0 bases from V and 4 bases from J, with 10 bases between. The CDR3 loop reads CASSQESGLYEQYF. The CDR3 nucleotides are TGCGCCAGCAGCCAAGAGAGCGGCCTATACGAGCAGTACTTC.

The chain carries TRBV28 and TRBJ2-1; the match to TRBD2 covers 16 bases. The CDR3 covers 17 residues. CDR1 is MDHEN and CDR2 is SYDVKM in the germline V gene. Trimming removed 5 bases from V and 4 bases from J; junction bases left unmatched: 5. The CDR3 protein is CASSGPGLAGGYNEQFF. The CDR3 coding sequence is TGTGCCAGCAGTGGCCCGGGACTAGCGGGAGGGTACAATGAGCAGTTCTTC.

This chain connects TRBV14 to TRBJ2-7; D is unclear. This CDR3 region has 14 residues. V lost 1 base, J lost 2 bases, and 9 bases lay in between. Germline V gene data show CDR1 as SGHDN and CDR2 as FVKESK. The CDR3 DNA reads TGTGCCAGCAGCCAAGTCCTATCTCCCTACGAGCAGTACTTC. As protein: CASSQVLSPYEQYF.

This chain connects TRBV7-8 to TRBJ2-7; possibly TRBD2 for D (5 bases). V dropped 5 bases and J dropped 2 bases, with 13 bases sitting between them. The germline V gene encodes CDR1 SGHVS and CDR2 FQNEAQ. The CDR3 is made up of 14 amino acids. CDR3 protein: CASSQFRLTYEQYF. The DNA of the CDR3 is TGTGCCAGCAGCCAATTTAGACTAACCTACGAGCAGTACTTC. The variable domain in full, with the rest retrieved from reference TRBV7-8 and TRBJ2-7, is GAGVSQSPRYKVAKRGQDVALRCDPISGHVSLFWYQQALGQGPEFLTYFQNEAQLDKSGLPSDRFFAERPEGSVSTLKIQRTQQEDSAVYLCASSQFRLTYEQYFGPGTRLTVT.

The chain joins TRBV19 to TRBJ2-1; TRBD1 aligns across 10 bases. This CDR3 has 16 amino acids. V dropped 2 bases and J dropped 1; count of bases not matched to a gene: 2. Germline V gene data show CDR1 as LNHDA and CDR2 as SQIVND (reference sequence). The CDR3 sequence is CASSIMGQGSYNEQFF. The CDR3 bases are TGTGCCAGTAGTATAATGGGACAGGGGTCCTACAATGAGCAGTTCTTC.

CDR3 coding DNA: TGTGCCAGCAGCCTCGCCTCTAGCGGGAGGGCAGTCAATGAGCAGTTCTTC. Amino acids: CASSLASSGRAVNEQFF. The chain employs TRBV5-4 and TRBJ2-1; TRBD2 matches 12 bases. Per the germline V gene, CDR1 is SGHNT and CDR2 is YYREEE (reference sequence). Losses at the gene ends were 4 bases for V and 6 bases for J; bases not matched to a gene: 11. The CDR3 is made up of 17 amino acids. Drawing the rest from reference TRBV5-4 and TRBJ2-1, the complete variable domain is ETGVTQSPTHLIKTRGQQVTLRCSSQSGHNTVSWYQQALGQGPQFIFQYYREEENGRGNFPPRFSGLQFPNYSSELNVNALELDDSALYLCASSLASSGRAVNEQFFGPGTRLTVL.

For this clone: Other DNA sequences of this sample code for an identical CDR3. The rearrangement links TRBV12-3 or TRBV12-4 to TRBJ2-5, with no clear D. V gave up 5 bases and J gave up 2 bases, with 3 bases separating them. The length of the CDR3 is 11 residues. The chain's CDR3 is CASSLQETQYF. As DNA, the CDR3 is TGTGCCAGCAGTCTACAAGAGACCCAGTACTTC.

The genes are TRBV10-2 and TRBJ1-2, with TRBD1 matching 9 bases. The germline V gene encodes CDR1 WSHSY and CDR2 SAAADI. V lost 0 bases to trimming and J lost 7 bases; unmatched junction nucleotides: 9. The CDR3 consists of 16 residues. The CDR3 sequence is CASSESKGQGKSGYTF. The CDR3 bases are TGCGCCAGCAGTGAGTCGAAGGGACAGGGTAAATCTGGCTACACCTTC.

The CDR3 protein is CASSLKRVIDSPLHF. The DNA of the CDR3 is TGTGCCAGCAGCTTAAAACGGGTTATCGATTCACCCCTCCACTTT. The chain combines TRBV13 with TRBJ1-6; no reliable D call. Germline assignment: CDR1 PRHDT and CDR2 FYEKMQ (reference sequence). This CDR3 has 15 amino acids. Trimming cost V 2 bases and J 8 bases, with 13 bases left between them.

The V gene is TRBV18, the J gene TRBJ2-7; 9 bases line up with TRBD1. V gave up 2 bases and J gave up 3 bases; unmatched junction bases: 2. The CDR3 is 14 residues long. Looked up from germline, CDR1 is KGHSH and CDR2 is LQKENI. DNA of the CDR3: TGTGCCAGCTCACCAGGGACAGGGAACTACGAGCAGTACTTC. Translation: CASSPGTGNYEQYF.